A single TCR beta chain is shown here with its context. The germline V gene encodes CDR1 SNHLY and CDR2 FYNNEI. The CDR3 extends over 16 amino acids. Germline trimming cut 3 bases from V and 4 bases from J; bases unmatched to any gene: 11. The protocol was immunoSEQ multiplex PCR, while the TCRdb copy is restricted to in-frame clones and leaves out a portion. The sample has about 150,000 clones, approximately 86% seen once. This entry comes from a study of blood T cell repertoires in COVID-19. The overall study: From T cells, B-cell-depleted T cells, or PBMCs came the material, which was cDNA or gDNA.

This clonotype originated in a woman aged 45-60 years with acute or convalescent COVID-19. Material for sequencing was peripheral blood. The rearrangement uses TRBV2 and TRBJ2-7; TRBD1 agrees at 8 bases. CDR3 region: CASSERGTGLMYEQYF. The CDR3 DNA sequence: TGTGCCAGCAGTGAGCGCGGGACAGGATTAATGTACGAGCAGTACTTC. The full variable domain, with the rest looked up from reference TRBV2 and TRBJ2-7, is EPEVTQTPSHQVTQMGQEVILRCVPISNHLYFYWYRQILGQKVEFLVSFYNNEISEKSEIFDDQFSVERPDGSNFTLKIRSTKLEDSAMYFCASSERGTGLMYEQYFGPGTRLTVT.